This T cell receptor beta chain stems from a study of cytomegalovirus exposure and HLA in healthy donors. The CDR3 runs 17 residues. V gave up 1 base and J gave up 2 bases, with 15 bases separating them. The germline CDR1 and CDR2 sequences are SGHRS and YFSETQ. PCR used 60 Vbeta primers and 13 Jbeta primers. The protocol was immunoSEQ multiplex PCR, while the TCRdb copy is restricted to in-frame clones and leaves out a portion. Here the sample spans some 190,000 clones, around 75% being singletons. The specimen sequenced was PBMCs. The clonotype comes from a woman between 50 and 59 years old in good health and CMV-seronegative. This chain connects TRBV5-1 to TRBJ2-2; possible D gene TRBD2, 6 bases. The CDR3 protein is CASSLSVADLNTGELFF. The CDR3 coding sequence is TGCGCCAGCAGCTTGTCGGTAGCGGATCTAAACACCGGGGAGCTGTTTTTT.